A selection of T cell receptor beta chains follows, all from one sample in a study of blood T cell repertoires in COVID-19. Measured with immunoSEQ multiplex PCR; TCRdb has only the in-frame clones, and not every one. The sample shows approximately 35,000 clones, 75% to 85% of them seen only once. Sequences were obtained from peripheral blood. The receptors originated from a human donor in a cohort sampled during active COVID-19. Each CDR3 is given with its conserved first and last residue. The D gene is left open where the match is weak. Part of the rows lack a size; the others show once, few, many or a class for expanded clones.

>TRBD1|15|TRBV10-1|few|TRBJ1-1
CASSATTGGGTEAFF
TGCGCCAGCAGTGCTACCACAGGGGGAGGCACTGAAGCTTTCTTT
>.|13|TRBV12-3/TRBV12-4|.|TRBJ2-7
CASSLGDSGEQYF
TGTGCCAGCAGTTTGGGGGACTCCGGCGAGCAGTACTTC
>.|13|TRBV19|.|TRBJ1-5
CASTDIAPGPQHF
TGTGCCAGTACCGATATAGCTCCGGGGCCCCAGCATTTT
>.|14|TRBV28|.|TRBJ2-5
CASEPVGGGETQYF
TGTGCCAGCGAACCTGTCGGTGGCGGGGAGACCCAGTACTTC
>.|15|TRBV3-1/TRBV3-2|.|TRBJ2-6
CASSPRGRGANVLTF
TGTGCCAGCAGCCCACGAGGGAGGGGGGCCAACGTCCTGACTTTC
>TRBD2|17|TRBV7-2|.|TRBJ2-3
CASSRALAGGTGDTQYF
TGTGCCAGCAGCCGTGCCTTAGCGGGGGGGACCGGGGATACGCAGTATTTT
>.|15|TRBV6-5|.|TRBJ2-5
CASSYSASSRETQYF
TGTGCCAGCAGTTACTCGGCCTCCTCGAGGGAGACCCAGTACTTC
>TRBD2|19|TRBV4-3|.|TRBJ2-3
CASSRTQTSGGASTDTQYF
TGCGCCAGCAGCCGTACCCAGACTAGCGGGGGGGCTAGCACAGATACGCAGTATTTT
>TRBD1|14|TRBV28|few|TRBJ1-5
CASSRGQGNQPQHF
TGTGCCAGCAGCCGTGGACAGGGCAATCAGCCCCAGCATTTT
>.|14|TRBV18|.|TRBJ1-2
CASSPGQGGDGYTF
TGTGCCAGCTCACCAGGGCAGGGAGGTGATGGCTACACCTTC
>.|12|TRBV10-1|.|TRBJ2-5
CAGRRGMETQYF
TGCGCAGGGCGCAGGGGAATGGAGACCCAGTACTTC
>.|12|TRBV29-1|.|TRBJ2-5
CSVGSGQETQYF
TGCAGCGTTGGTTCCGGGCAAGAGACCCAGTACTTC
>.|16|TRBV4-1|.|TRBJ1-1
CASSQLLLRGRTEAFF
TGCGCCAGCAGCCAATTGTTGCTTCGGGGGAGGACTGAAGCTTTCTTT
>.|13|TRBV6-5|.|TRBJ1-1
CASSYRGSTEAFF
TGTGCCAGCAGTTACCGGGGGTCCACTGAAGCTTTCTTT
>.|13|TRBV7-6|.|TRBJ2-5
CASSRGYAETQYF
TGTGCCAGCAGCCGGGGGTACGCTGAGACCCAGTACTTC
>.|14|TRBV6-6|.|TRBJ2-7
CASSYEMSSYEQYF
TGTGCCAGCAGTTACGAAATGAGCTCCTACGAGCAGTACTTC
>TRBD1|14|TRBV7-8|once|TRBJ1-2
CASSRGQGIYGYTF
TGTGCCAGCAGCCGAGGACAGGGTATCTATGGCTACACCTTC
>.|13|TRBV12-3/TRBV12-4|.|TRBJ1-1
CASSLDKNTEAFF
TGTGCCAGCAGTCTCGACAAGAACACTGAAGCTTTCTTT
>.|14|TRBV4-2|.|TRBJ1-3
CASSLPGSGNTIYF
TGTGCCAGCAGCCTACCAGGGTCCGGAAACACCATATATTTT
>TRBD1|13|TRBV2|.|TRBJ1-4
CASSTGEEEKLFF
TGTGCCAGCAGTACAGGGGAAGAAGAAAAACTGTTTTTT
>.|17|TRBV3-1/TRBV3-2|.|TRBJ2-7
CASSQERNWAYRYEQYF
TGTGCCAGCAGCCAAGAAAGAAATTGGGCCTATCGGTACGAGCAGTACTTC
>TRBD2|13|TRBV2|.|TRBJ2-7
CASRRGVSYEQYF
TGTGCCAGCAGGCGGGGGGTCTCCTACGAGCAGTACTTC
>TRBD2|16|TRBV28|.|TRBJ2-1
CASSRLSSGREDEQFF
TGTGCCAGCAGCCGACTTTCTAGCGGGCGCGAGGATGAGCAGTTCTTC